This entry lists 11 T cell receptor beta chains sequenced from one sample in a study of cytomegalovirus exposure and HLA in healthy donors. The study ran its PCR with 60 Vbeta and 13 Jbeta primers. TCRdb's table, derived via immunoSEQ multiplex PCR, lists solely in-frame clones and lacks some. This table has 130,000 or so clones, about 82% appearing once. The sequencing input was PBMCs. These receptors were taken from a man between 25 and 39 years old in good health and CMV-seronegative.

The V gene is TRBV5-8, the J gene TRBJ2-1; tentative D call: TRBD1 (5 bases). Germline lookup yields CDR1 SGHTS and CDR2 YDEGEE. The CDR3 contains 12 residues. V gave up 0 bases and J gave up 9 bases, with 7 bases separating them. The CDR3: CASSLERGEQFF. As DNA, the CDR3 is TGTGCCAGCAGCTTGGAAAGGGGTGAGCAGTTCTTC.

The chain carries TRBV2 and TRBJ2-5; 7 bases align to TRBD2. From germline, CDR1 is SNHLY and CDR2 FYNNEI. J lost 4 bases, V lost 6 bases, and 2 bases had no gene match. The CDR3 consists of 12 residues. This chain's CDR3 is CASSWEGETQYF. CDR3 in DNA: TGTGCCAGCAGCTGGGAGGGAGAGACCCAGTACTTC.

The rearrangement links TRBV5-1 to TRBJ2-1; the match to TRBD2 covers 13 bases. This CDR3 contains 15 residues. The V segment lost 3 bases and the J segment 5 bases; nucleotides outside the gene matches: 2. The germline V gene has CDR1 SGHRS and CDR2 YFSETQ. The CDR3 protein is CASSYGLAGDNEQFF. In DNA, the CDR3 is TGCGCCAGCAGCTACGGACTAGCGGGGGACAATGAGCAGTTCTTC.

The chain links TRBV28 to TRBJ1-4; TRBD1 might be the D (6 bases). This CDR3 comprises 15 residues. V lost 3 bases and J 4 bases, leaving 12 bases between the germline ends. The V gene's germline CDR1 is MDHEN and CDR2 SYDVKM. CDR3 region: CASSLGGQGNEKLFF. CDR3 in DNA: TGTGCCAGCAGTTTGGGGGGGCAAGGTAATGAAAAACTGTTTTTT. Drawing the rest from reference TRBV28 and TRBJ1-4, the complete variable domain is DVKVTQSSRYLVKRTGEKVFLECVQDMDHENMFWYRQDPGLGLRLIYFSYDVKMKEKGDIPEGYSVSREKKERFSLILESASTNQTSMYLCASSLGGQGNEKLFFGSGTQLSVL.

The CDR3 DNA reads TGTGCCAGCAGTGAAACAGGGGGCCTGAGCTCTGGGGCCAACGTCCTGACTTTC. This encodes CASSETGGLSSGANVLTF. The V call is TRBV6-1, the J call TRBJ2-6, with TRBD1 matching over 9 bases. There are 18 residues in the CDR3. V dropped 2 bases and J dropped 0; count of bases not matched to a gene: 5. Germline V CDR1 and CDR2: MNHNS, SASEGT.

The J gene is TRBJ2-3, the V gene TRBV5-4, with D unclear. Germline V lookup: CDR1 SGHNT, CDR2 YYREEE (reference sequence). This CDR3 is 14 amino acids long. V was pared by 0 bases and J by 2 bases, with 7 bases between. The CDR3 DNA follows: TGTGCCAGCAGCTTGGGTAGAACCACAGATACGCAGTATTTT. Translation gives CASSLGRTTDTQYF.

In its sample, this clone was seen once. The J gene is TRBJ2-2, the V gene TRBV30, with a tentative D call TRBD2 (5 bases). The CDR3 has 16 amino acids. Per germline, CDR1 GTSNPN and CDR2 SVGIG (reference sequence). V lost 4 bases, J lost 1 base, and 16 bases lay in between. Here the CDR3 DNA reads TGTGCCTGGACACGACGGGAAACGTGGAACACCGGGGAGCTGTTTTTT. As protein: CAWTRRETWNTGELFF.

Here the CDR3 DNA reads TGTGCCATCAGTTCGACTAGCGGGGCTGCCTACGAGCAGTACTTC. As protein: CAISSTSGAAYEQYF. The chain carries TRBV10-3 and TRBJ2-7, with 11 bases matching TRBD2. Germline V gene lookup returns CDR1 ENHRY and CDR2 SYGVKD. The CDR3 has 15 amino acids. The J segment lost 2 bases and the V segment lost 5 bases, leaving 5 bases of the junction unmatched.

This chain joins TRBV5-8 and TRBJ2-1; no clear D gene. V lost 0 bases to trimming and J lost 4 bases, with 5 bases between them. The CDR3 sequence is 13 residues long. Germline V lookup: CDR1 SGHTS, CDR2 YDEGEE. The CDR3 coding sequence is TGTGCCAGCAGCTTGGGAGTATACAATGAGCAGTTCTTC. Encoded protein: CASSLGVYNEQFF.

The CDR3, as DNA: TGTGCAAGTCGTCTGGGACAGGCATTTTTC. It is translated as CASRLGQAFF. This chain links TRBV12-2 with TRBJ2-7; the table's D gene call, TRBD1, was not cross checked with the DNA. TRBV12-2 is assigned pseudogene status. The CDR3 is 10 residues long.

This clone was counted a single time. The genes are TRBV7-8 and TRBJ1-2; TRBD1 matches 7 bases. Germline loops: CDR1 SGHVS, CDR2 FQNEAQ. The CDR3 is 13 residues long. Unmatched junction bases numbered 4, after V lost 5 bases and J lost 4 bases. Written as DNA, the CDR3 is TGTGCCAGCAGCAAGGGACAGCTCTATGGCTACACCTTC. This encodes CASSKGQLYGYTF.